This TCR beta chain was obtained from a study of T-cell reconstitution after alpha-beta-depleted transplantation in children. Per the germline V gene, CDR1 is DFQATT and CDR2 is SNEGSKA (reference sequence). V shed 1 base and J 5 bases; nucleotides not matched to a gene: 16. The CDR3 runs 18 residues. Unique molecular identifiers were incorporated into the prepared TCRbeta library. TCRdb called the PCR reads again in MiXCR, with one record for every CDR3 protein. The sample contains some 590,000 distinct CDR3 sequences, over 9.5% of which appear only once. This clonotype was detected many times. The sequenced sample was PBMCs from the stem cell graft donor, obtained from the stem cell graft. This receptor was obtained from a human donor who donated a stem cell graft to a child with acute myeloid leukemia. The V and J genes are TRBV20-1 and TRBJ2-3, with 9 positions matching TRBD2. The CDR3 DNA is TGCAGTGCTAGAGGCGGCTTGGGGCGGGAGGGGCATGGAGATACGCAGTATTTT. Translation: CSARGGLGREGHGDTQYF.